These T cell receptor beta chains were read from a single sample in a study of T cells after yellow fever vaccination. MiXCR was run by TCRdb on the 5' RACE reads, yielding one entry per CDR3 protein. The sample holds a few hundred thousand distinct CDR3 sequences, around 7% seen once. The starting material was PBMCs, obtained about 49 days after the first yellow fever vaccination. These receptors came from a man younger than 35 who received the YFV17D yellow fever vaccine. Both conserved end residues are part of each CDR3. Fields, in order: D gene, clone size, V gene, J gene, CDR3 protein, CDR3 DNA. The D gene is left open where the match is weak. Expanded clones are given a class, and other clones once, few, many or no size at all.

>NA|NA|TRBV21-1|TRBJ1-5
CASSKESTQRQKDQPQHF
TGTGCCAGCAGCAAAGAGAGTACCCAAAGGCAGAAAGATCAGCCCCAGCATTTT
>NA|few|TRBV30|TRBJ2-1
CAWTTPRLQFF
TGTGCCTGGACCACCCCCCGCCTACAGTTCTTC
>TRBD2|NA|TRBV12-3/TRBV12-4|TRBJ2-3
CASSLAVDTDTQYF
TGTGCCAGCAGTCTAGCGGTGGACACAGATACGCAGTATTTT
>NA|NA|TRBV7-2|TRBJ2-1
CASSPGVWGGFEQFF
TGTGCCAGCAGCCCCGGGGTGTGGGGTGGCTTTGAGCAGTTCTTC
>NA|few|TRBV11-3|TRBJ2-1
CASGSGTIGEQFF
TGTGCCAGCGGATCAGGGACAATTGGTGAGCAGTTCTTC
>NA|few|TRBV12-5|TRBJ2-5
CASGYGDRTQETQYF
TGTGCTAGTGGATACGGAGACAGGACGCAAGAGACCCAGTACTTC
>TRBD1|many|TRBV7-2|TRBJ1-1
CASSRLISRTGTEAFF
TGTGCCAGCAGCCGACTCATCTCCCGGACAGGCACTGAAGCTTTCTTT
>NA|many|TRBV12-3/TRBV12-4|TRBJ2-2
CASSLGASTGELFF
TGTGCCAGCAGTTTAGGTGCCAGCACCGGGGAGCTGTTTTTT
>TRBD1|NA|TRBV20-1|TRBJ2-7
CSAATGSYEQYF
TGCAGTGCTGCGACAGGGTCCTACGAGCAGTACTTC
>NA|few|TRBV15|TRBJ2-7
CATSGRTFYEQYF
TGTGCCACCAGCGGAAGAACCTTCTACGAGCAGTACTTC
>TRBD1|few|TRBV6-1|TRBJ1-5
CASSELGQGNNQPQHF
TGTGCCAGCAGTGAACTGGGACAGGGTAACAATCAGCCCCAGCATTTT
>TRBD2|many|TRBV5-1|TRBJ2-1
CASRGKAGIHEQFF
TGCGCCAGCCGAGGGAAAGCGGGGATTCATGAGCAGTTCTTC
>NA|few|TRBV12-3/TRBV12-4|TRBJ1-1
CASSPRMKNTEAFF
TGTGCCAGCAGTCCCAGAATGAAGAACACTGAAGCTTTCTTT
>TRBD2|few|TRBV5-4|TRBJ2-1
CASSLLSSGVDEQFF
TGTGCCAGCAGCCTCCTCTCTAGCGGGGTAGATGAGCAGTTCTTC
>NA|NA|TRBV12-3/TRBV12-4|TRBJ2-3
CASIVSGTDTQYF
TGTGCCAGCATCGTATCCGGCACAGATACGCAGTATTTT
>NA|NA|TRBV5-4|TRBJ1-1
CASSKTGGTEAFF
TGTGCCAGCAGCAAGACAGGTGGTACTGAAGCTTTCTTT
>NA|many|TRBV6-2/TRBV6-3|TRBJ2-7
CASSGDTPYEQYF
TGTGCCAGCAGTGGGGACACCCCCTACGAGCAGTACTTC
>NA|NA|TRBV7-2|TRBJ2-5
CASSLRLQQETQYF
TGTGCCAGCAGCTTAAGGTTGCAGCAAGAGACCCAGTACTTC
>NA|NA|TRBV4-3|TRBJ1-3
CASSQAQSGNTIYF
TGCGCCAGCAGCCAAGCACAGTCTGGAAACACCATATATTTT
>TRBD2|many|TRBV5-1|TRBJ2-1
CASSLGLAYNEQFF
TGCGCCAGCAGCTTGGGACTAGCTTACAATGAGCAGTTCTTC
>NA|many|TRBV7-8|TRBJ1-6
CASSSSAGEGYSPLHF
TGTGCCAGCAGCTCATCTGCTGGGGAGGGATATTCACCCCTCCACTTT
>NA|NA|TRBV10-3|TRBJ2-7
CAISGSGPHEQYF
TGTGCCATCAGTGGCTCAGGTCCCCACGAGCAGTACTTC
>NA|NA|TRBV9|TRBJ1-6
CASSPRLSRQGIHSPLHF
TGTGCCAGCAGCCCCCGTCTTTCTCGGCAGGGCATACATTCACCCCTCCACTTT
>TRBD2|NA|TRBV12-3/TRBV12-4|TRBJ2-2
CASNSRLAGTGELFF
TGTGCCAGCAATTCCCGACTAGCGGGGACCGGGGAGCTGTTTTTT
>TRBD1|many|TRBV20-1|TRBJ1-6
CSARAWTGNSPLHF
TGCAGTGCTAGGGCTTGGACAGGGAATTCACCCCTCCACTTT
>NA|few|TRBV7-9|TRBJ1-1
CASRVMNTEAFF
TGTGCCAGCAGGGTCATGAACACTGAAGCTTTCTTT
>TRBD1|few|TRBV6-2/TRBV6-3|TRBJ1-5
CASSYSGTGVYSNQPQHF
TGTGCCAGCAGTTACTCCGGGACAGGGGTTTATAGCAATCAGCCCCAGCATTTT
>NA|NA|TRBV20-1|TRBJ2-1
CSARDDRATYNEQFF
TGCAGTGCTAGAGATGATCGGGCTACCTACAATGAGCAGTTCTTC
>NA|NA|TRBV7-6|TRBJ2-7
CASSPTVALPSEQYF
TGTGCCAGCAGCCCGACCGTTGCCTTGCCTAGCGAGCAGTACTTC
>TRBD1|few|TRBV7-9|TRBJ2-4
CASSFGRGTKNIQYF
TGTGCCAGCAGCTTTGGCAGGGGGACCAAAAACATTCAGTACTTC
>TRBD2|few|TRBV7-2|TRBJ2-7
CASSLAGPGGAYF
TGTGCCAGCAGCTTAGCGGGGCCGGGGGGGGCTTACTTC
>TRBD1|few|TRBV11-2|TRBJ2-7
CASRIGGQGVLSEQYF
TGTGCCAGCAGAATAGGGGGACAGGGCGTATTGAGCGAGCAGTACTTC
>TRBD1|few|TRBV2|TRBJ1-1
CASSVMDRANTEAFF
TGTGCCAGCAGTGTAATGGACAGGGCGAACACTGAAGCTTTCTTT
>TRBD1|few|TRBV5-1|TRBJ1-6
CASSLWTGLSSDNSPLHF
TGCGCCAGCAGCTTGTGGACAGGCCTTTCCTCTGATAATTCACCCCTCCACTTT
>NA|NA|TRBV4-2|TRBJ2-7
CASSQDSGSEQYF
TGTGCCAGCAGCCAAGATTCGGGGAGCGAGCAGTACTTC
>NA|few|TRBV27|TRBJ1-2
CASSPTEFYGYTF
TGTGCCAGCAGTCCGACAGAATTCTATGGCTACACCTTC
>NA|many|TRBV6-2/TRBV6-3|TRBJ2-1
CASSFEPEYNEQFF
TGTGCCAGCAGTTTCGAACCGGAATACAATGAGCAGTTCTTC
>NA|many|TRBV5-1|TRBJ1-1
CASSLAPQGSSYTEAFF
TGCGCCAGCAGCTTGGCCCCGCAGGGGTCTTCCTACACTGAAGCTTTCTTT
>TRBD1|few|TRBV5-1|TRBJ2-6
CASSTTGDAGANVLTF
TGCGCCAGCAGCACGACAGGGGATGCTGGGGCCAACGTCCTGACTTTC
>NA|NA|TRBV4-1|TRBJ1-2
CASSQDHGEVYGYTF
TGCGCCAGCAGCCAAGATCACGGGGAGGTGTATGGCTACACCTTC
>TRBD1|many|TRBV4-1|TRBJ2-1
CASSQLGTGTYNEQFF
TGCGCCAGCAGCCAATTAGGGACAGGGACCTACAATGAGCAGTTCTTC
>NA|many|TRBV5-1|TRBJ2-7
CASNPGTGSYEQYF
TGCGCCAGCAACCCCGGGACCGGGTCCTACGAGCAGTACTTC
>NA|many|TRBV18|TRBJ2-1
CASSPWEDNEQFF
TGTGCCAGCTCACCATGGGAGGACAATGAGCAGTTCTTC
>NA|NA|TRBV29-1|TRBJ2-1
CSVGAVGEQFF
TGCAGCGTGGGGGCGGTCGGTGAGCAGTTCTTC
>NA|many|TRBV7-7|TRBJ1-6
CASSSDGNSPLHF
TGTGCCAGCAGCTCCGACGGCAATTCACCCCTCCACTTT
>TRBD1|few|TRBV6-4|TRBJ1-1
CASSDTDRGTEAFF
TGTGCCAGCAGTGACACGGACAGGGGCACTGAAGCTTTCTTT
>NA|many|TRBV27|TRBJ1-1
CASSWLPNTEAFF
TGTGCCAGCAGTTGGCTCCCGAACACTGAAGCTTTCTTT
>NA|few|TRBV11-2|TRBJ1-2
CASSLDRDPHYGYTF
TGTGCCAGCAGCTTAGACAGGGATCCGCACTATGGCTACACCTTC
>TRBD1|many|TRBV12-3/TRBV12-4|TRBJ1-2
CASSAQGNSNYGYTF
TGTGCCAGCAGTGCACAGGGGAACTCGAACTATGGCTACACCTTC
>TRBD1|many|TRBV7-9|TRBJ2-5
CASRGQLGETQYF
TGTGCCAGCAGGGGACAGTTAGGAGAGACCCAGTACTTC
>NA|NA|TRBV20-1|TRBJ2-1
CCARDLRQTGAGNEQFF
TGCTGTGCTAGAGATCTACGACAGACAGGAGCGGGGAATGAGCAGTTCTTC
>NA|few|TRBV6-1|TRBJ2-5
CASNGVPSETQYF
TGTGCCAGCAACGGGGTGCCCTCGGAGACCCAGTACTTC
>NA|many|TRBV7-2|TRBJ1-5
CASSWYRVSNQPQHF
TGTGCCAGCAGCTGGTATCGCGTTAGCAATCAGCCCCAGCATTTT
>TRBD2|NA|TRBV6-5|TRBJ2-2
CASSYSGGVETGELFF
TGTGCCAGCAGTTACTCTGGGGGGGTCGAGACCGGGGAGCTGTTTTTT
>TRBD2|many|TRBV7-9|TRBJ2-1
CASSDLTSGGAYEQFF
TGTGCCAGCAGCGACCTAACTAGCGGGGGGGCCTATGAGCAGTTCTTC
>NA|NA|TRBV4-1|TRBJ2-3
CASSQAGDSDTQYF
TGCGCCAGCAGCCAAGCCGGGGACTCAGATACGCAGTATTTT